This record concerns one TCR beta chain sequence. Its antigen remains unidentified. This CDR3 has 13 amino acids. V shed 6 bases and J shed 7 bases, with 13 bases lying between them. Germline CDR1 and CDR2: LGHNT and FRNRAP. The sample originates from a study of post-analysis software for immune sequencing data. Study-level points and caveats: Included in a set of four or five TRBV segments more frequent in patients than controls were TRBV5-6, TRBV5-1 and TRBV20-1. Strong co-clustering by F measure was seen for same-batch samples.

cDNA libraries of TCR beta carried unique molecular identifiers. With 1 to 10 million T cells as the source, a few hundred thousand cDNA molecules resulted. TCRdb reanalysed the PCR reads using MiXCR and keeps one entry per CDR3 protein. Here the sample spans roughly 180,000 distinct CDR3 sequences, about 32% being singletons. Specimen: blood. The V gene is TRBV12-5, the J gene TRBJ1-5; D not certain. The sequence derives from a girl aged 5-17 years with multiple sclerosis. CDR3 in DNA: TGTGCTAGTGGCCTCATCCCTAAACAGCCCCAGCATTTT. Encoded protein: CASGLIPKQPQHF.